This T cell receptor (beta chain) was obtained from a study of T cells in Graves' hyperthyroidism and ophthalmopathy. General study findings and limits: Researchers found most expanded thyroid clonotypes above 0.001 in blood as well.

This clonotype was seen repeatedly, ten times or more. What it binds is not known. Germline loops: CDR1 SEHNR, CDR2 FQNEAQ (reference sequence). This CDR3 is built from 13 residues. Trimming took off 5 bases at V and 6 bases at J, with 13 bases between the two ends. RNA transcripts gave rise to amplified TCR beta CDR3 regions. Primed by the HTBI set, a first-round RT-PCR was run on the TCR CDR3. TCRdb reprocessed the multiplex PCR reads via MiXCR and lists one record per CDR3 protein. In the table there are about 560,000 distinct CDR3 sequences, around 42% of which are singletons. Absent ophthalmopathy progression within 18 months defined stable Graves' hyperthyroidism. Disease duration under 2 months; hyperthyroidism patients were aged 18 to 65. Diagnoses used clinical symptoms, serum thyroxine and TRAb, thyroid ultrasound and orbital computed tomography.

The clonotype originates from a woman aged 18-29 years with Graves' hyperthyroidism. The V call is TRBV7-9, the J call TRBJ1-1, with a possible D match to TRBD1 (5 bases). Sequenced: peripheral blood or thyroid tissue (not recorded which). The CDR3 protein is CASSLGHLAEAFF. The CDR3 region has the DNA TGTGCCAGCAGCCTAGGACATTTGGCTGAAGCTTTCTTT.